Below, 7 T cell receptor beta chains from the same sample are listed, as sequenced in a study of cytomegalovirus exposure and HLA in healthy donors. The PCR was carried out with 60 Vbeta primers and 13 Jbeta primers. The assay was immunoSEQ multiplex PCR, and TCRdb's table has in-frame clones only and misses some. The table has tens of thousands of clones, roughly 80% seen once. Sequencing used PBMCs. These receptors originate from a man aged 50 to 60 in good health and CMV-seropositive.

This chain connects TRBV19 to TRBJ2-5, with unresolved D. Germline assignment: CDR1 LNHDA and CDR2 SQIVND (reference sequence). The V end lost 4 bases, the J end lost 0 bases, and 9 bases lay between the germline ends. The CDR3 extends over 14 amino acids. The CDR3: CASSRALYQETQYF. In DNA, the CDR3 is TGTGCCAGTAGTAGGGCTTTGTACCAAGAGACCCAGTACTTC.

The CDR3 coding sequence is TGTGCCAGTAGTATTCGGCAGGGTACTTACGAAAAACTGTTTTTT. It translates to CASSIRQGTYEKLFF. The V call is TRBV19, the J call TRBJ1-4, with D maybe TRBD1 (5 bases). Trimming stripped 3 bases from V and 8 bases from J, with 16 bases between. The germline gives CDR1 LNHDA, CDR2 SQIVND (reference sequence). This CDR3 is 15 amino acids long.

J is TRBJ1-5 and V is TRBV7-6; perhaps TRBD1 as D (5 bases). CDR1 and CDR2 (germline): SGHVS, FNYEAQ. Deletions cut 3 bases from V and 6 bases from J, with 9 bases between. The CDR3 consists of 13 residues. The CDR3 nucleotides read TGTGCCAGCAGCTTCGGGGGTGGTCAGCCCCAGCATTTT. Amino acid sequence: CASSFGGGQPQHF. Using reference TRBV7-6 and TRBJ1-5 for the parts outside the CDR3, the full variable domain is GAGVSQSPRYKVTKRGQDVALRCDPISGHVSLYWYRQALGQGPEFLTYFNYEAQQDKSGLPNDRFSAERPEGSISTLTIQRTEQRDSAMYRCASSFGGGQPQHFGDGTRLSIL.

The chain carries TRBV19 and TRBJ1-4; no definite D call. The CDR3 has 14 amino acids. Germline-derived CDR1 and CDR2 are LNHDA and SQIVND (reference sequence). V was shortened by 5 bases and J by 8 bases, with 15 bases between the two germline ends. The CDR3 is CASSYHSSPEKLFF. Written as DNA, the CDR3 is TGTGCCAGTAGTTATCACAGCTCACCCGAAAAACTGTTTTTT.

In this sample, this clone turned up a few times. The V call is TRBV15, the J call TRBJ1-6; D ambiguous. CDR1 is LNHNV and CDR2 is YYDKDF in the germline V gene (reference sequence). V was clipped by 3 bases and J by 7 bases, with 7 bases between them. The CDR3 is 13 amino acids. In nucleotides, the CDR3 is TGTGCCACCAGCAGGGCAGGAAATTCACCCCTCCACTTT. It yields the protein CATSRAGNSPLHF.

This CDR3 reads CSVTGTDYGYTF. CDR3 bases: TGCAGCGTTACCGGGACAGACTATGGCTACACCTTC. The chain uses TRBV29-1 and TRBJ1-2, with TRBD1 matching over 7 bases. CDR1 and CDR2 (germline): SQVTM, ANQGSEA. V lost 5 bases to trimming and J lost 3 bases; unmatched junction nucleotides: 3. The CDR3 is 12 amino acids.

The V gene is TRBV15, the J gene TRBJ1-5; D gene unclear. Trimming shortened V by 1 base and J by 5 bases, and 3 bases separated the two germline ends. The CDR3 contains 12 residues. Germline values: CDR1 LNHNV, CDR2 YYDKDF (reference sequence). CDR3 amino acids: CATSRADQPQHF. CDR3 DNA sequence: TGTGCCACCAGCAGAGCAGATCAGCCCCAGCATTTT.